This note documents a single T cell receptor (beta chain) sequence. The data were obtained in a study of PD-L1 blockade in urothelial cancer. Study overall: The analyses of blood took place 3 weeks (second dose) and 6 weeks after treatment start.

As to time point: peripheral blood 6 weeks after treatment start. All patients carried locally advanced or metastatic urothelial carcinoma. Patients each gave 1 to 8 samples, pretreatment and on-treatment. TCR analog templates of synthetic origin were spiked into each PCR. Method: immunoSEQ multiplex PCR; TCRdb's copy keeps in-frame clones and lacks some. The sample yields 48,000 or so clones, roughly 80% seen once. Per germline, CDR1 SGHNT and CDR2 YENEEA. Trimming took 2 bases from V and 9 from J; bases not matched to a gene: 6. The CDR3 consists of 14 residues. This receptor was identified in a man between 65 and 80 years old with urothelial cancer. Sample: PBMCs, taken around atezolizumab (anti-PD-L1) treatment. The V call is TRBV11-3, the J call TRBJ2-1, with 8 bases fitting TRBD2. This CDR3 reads CASSLSGSVSEQFF. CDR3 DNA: TGTGCCAGCAGCTTAAGCGGGAGTGTATCTGAGCAGTTCTTC.